The 2 T cell receptor beta chains given below trace back to one sample, sequenced in a study of blood T cells in healthy people across ages (dated by TCRdb to between 2015 and 2017). Libraries came from 5' RACE. Sequencing used an Illumina HiSeq 2500. A second PCR of about 6 to 11 cycles was performed with a sample-barcoded 5' primer and a J-beta primer mix. The public reads were reanalyzed by TCRdb: fastp trimming at Q25, MiXCR alignment, in-frame beta chains only. Duplicate CDR3 protein sequences are folded into a single record with the most common DNA and genes. This sample holds hundreds of thousands of distinct CDR3 sequences; about 29% were observed only once. The ten most abundant clones make up under 4.5% of the sample. This sample also belongs to another study, concerning T cells of mothers and their children.

The sequencing input was blood. Source of these receptors: a boy aged 2 to 9 in good health.

This clonotype has a single count. This chain connects TRBV5-4 to TRBJ2-4; TRBD2 is a possible D gene (6 bases). V was shortened by 2 bases and J by 9 bases, with 18 bases between the two germline ends. This CDR3 contains 15 residues. The germline CDR1 and CDR2 sequences are SGHNT and YYREEE (reference sequence). This CDR3 reads CASSFGIGGQGIQYF. CDR3 nucleotides: TGTGCCAGCAGCTTTGGTATCGGGGGTCAGGGCATTCAGTACTTC. Full variable domain (outside the CDR3, taken from reference TRBV5-4 and TRBJ2-4): ETGVTQSPTHLIKTRGQQVTLRCSSQSGHNTVSWYQQALGQGPQFIFQYYREEENGRGNFPPRFSGLQFPNYSSELNVNALELDDSALYLCASSFGIGGQGIQYFGAGTRLSVL.

Here the CDR3 reads CSAREYVSWYQETQYF. In nucleotides, the CDR3 is TGCAGTGCTAGAGAGTACGTCAGTTGGTACCAAGAGACCCAGTACTTC. The chain links TRBV20-1 to TRBJ2-5; D not certain. The CDR3 is made up of 16 amino acids. The V end was cut by 0 bases, the J end by 0 bases, with 14 bases between. Germline V lookup: CDR1 DFQATT, CDR2 SNEGSKA (reference sequence).